These 19 T cell receptor beta chains originate from one sample sequenced in a study of T cell responses to AZD1222 COVID-19 vaccine. Repertoires were generated with immunoSEQ multiplex PCR, while TCRdb's copy carries only in-frame clones and drops some. The sample includes more than 150,000 clones, 90% of them seen just once. Sequences were derived from peripheral blood, sampled on day 0 of AZD1222 vaccination. Receptor source: an adult in good health.

The chain is built from TRBV21-1 and TRBJ2-1; TRBD2, the D gene given by the table, was not confirmed from the DNA. TRBV21-1 is flagged as a pseudogene. This CDR3 spans 16 amino acids. CDR3 bases: TGTGCCAGCAGCAAAGTCCTAGCGGGAGGGAACAATGAGCAGTTCTTC. Its translation: CASSKVLAGGNNEQFF.

V usage is TRBV7-2 and J usage is TRBJ2-3, with D tentatively TRBD1 (6 bases). Trimming removed 6 bases at V and 3 bases at J, with 13 bases between. The germline gives CDR1 SGHTA, CDR2 FQGNSA. The CDR3 extends over 14 amino acids. CDR3 nucleotides: TGTGCCAGCAGTATGAACAGGGCGACAGATACGCAGTATTTT. As protein: CASSMNRATDTQYF.

Written as DNA, the CDR3 is TGTGCCAGCAGCGCGTCAGGAACAGAGGAGCAGTACTTC. Translating gives CASSASGTEEQYF. This chain joins TRBV9 and TRBJ2-7; no clear D gene. Per germline, CDR1 SGDLS and CDR2 YYNGEE. There are 13 residues in the CDR3. Trimming pared 3 bases from V and 7 bases from J, leaving 14 bases between.

This chain connects TRBV5-1 to TRBJ2-7; D is perhaps TRBD1 (5 bases). This CDR3 spans 14 amino acids. The V gene's germline CDR1 is SGHRS and CDR2 YFSETQ. Trimming removed 0 bases from V and 6 bases from J, with 13 bases in between. The CDR3 nucleotides are TGCGCCAGCAGCTTGGTGTCAGGGTCGGGCGAGCAGTACTTC. This translates into CASSLVSGSGEQYF.

The CDR3 loop is CASRLPGQGVREQFF. The CDR3 DNA sequence: TGTGCCAGCCGATTACCAGGACAGGGTGTTCGTGAGCAGTTCTTC. The chain has TRBV25-1 and TRBJ2-1; TRBD1 aligns across 8 bases. The V segment lost 8 bases and the J segment 9 bases; nucleotides outside the gene matches: 15. Per germline, CDR1 MGHDK and CDR2 SYGVNS. The CDR3 loop spans 15 amino acids.

This clone was counted a single time. The chain uses TRBV6-1 and TRBJ1-5; D may be TRBD1 (6 bases). The CDR3 runs 15 residues. Germline V gene sequence: CDR1 MNHNS, CDR2 SASEGT. Deletions cut 1 base from V and 6 bases from J, with 13 bases between. This CDR3 is CASSEEAGVGQPQHF. The CDR3 DNA follows: TGTGCCAGCAGTGAAGAGGCAGGGGTAGGTCAGCCCCAGCATTTT.

The chain uses TRBV5-1 and TRBJ1-6; 9 bases are shared with TRBD1. Per the germline V gene, CDR1 is SGHRS and CDR2 is YFSETQ. The CDR3 covers 16 residues. The J segment lost 7 bases and the V segment lost 4 bases, leaving 9 bases of the junction unmatched. The CDR3 region is CASSAPTGGDNSPLHF. Written as DNA, the CDR3 is TGCGCCAGCAGCGCGCCGACAGGGGGTGACAATTCACCCCTCCACTTT. Combining the CDR3 with reference TRBV5-1 and TRBJ1-6 gives the whole variable domain KAGVTQTPRYLIKTRGQQVTLSCSPISGHRSVSWYQQTPGQGLQFLFEYFSETQRNKGNFPGRFSGRQFSNSRSEMNVSTLELGDSALYLCASSAPTGGDNSPLHFGNGTRLTVT.

The J gene is TRBJ2-7, the V gene TRBV25-1; 9 bases line up with TRBD1. V lost 3 bases, J lost 1 base, and 13 bases stayed unmatched. Germline CDR1 MGHDK, CDR2 SYGVNS. The CDR3 covers 18 residues. CDR3 amino acids: CASSDRYRGRTESYEQYF. The CDR3 nucleotides are TGTGCCAGCAGTGATCGCTACAGGGGGCGCACCGAATCCTACGAGCAGTACTTC.

The chain couples TRBV7-9 to TRBJ1-1; 10 bases are shared with TRBD1. Trimming cost V 0 bases and J 5 bases; bases outside gene matches: 3. The CDR3 is made up of 15 amino acids. Per germline, CDR1 SEHNR and CDR2 FQNEAQ (reference sequence). The CDR3 is CASSLAWTGGTEAFF. Written as DNA, the CDR3 is TGTGCCAGCAGCTTAGCGTGGACAGGGGGGACTGAAGCTTTCTTT.

In its sample, this clone was seen once. The CDR3 reads CASQGGLSNYGYTF. For the CDR3, the DNA is TGTGCCTCCCAAGGTGGGCTTTCTAACTATGGCTACACCTTC. This chain uses TRBV28 with TRBJ1-2, with D unresolved. Germline loops: CDR1 MDHEN, CDR2 SYDVKM. This CDR3 comprises 14 residues. The germline V and J ends were trimmed by 11 bases and 0 bases, with 16 bases remaining between them.

The rearrangement uses TRBV28 and TRBJ2-5; D may be TRBD1 (5 bases). Trimming cost V 6 bases and J 2 bases, with 10 bases left between them. This CDR3 is built from 13 residues. The V gene's germline CDR1 is MDHEN and CDR2 SYDVKM. Here the CDR3 reads CASSRQLQETQYF. The CDR3 DNA sequence: TGTGCCAGCAGCAGACAGCTACAAGAGACCCAGTACTTC.

The sample holds one count of this clone. The chain is built from TRBV7-9 and TRBJ2-3; D is undetermined. Germline V gives CDR1 SEHNR, CDR2 FQNEAQ (reference sequence). Trimming removed 3 bases from V and 2 bases from J, with 15 bases in between. The CDR3 contains 16 residues. This chain's CDR3 is CASSLMGKPNTDTQYF. The CDR3 region has the DNA TGTGCCAGCAGCTTGATGGGCAAGCCAAACACAGATACGCAGTATTTT. Full variable domain (rest looked up from reference TRBV7-9 and TRBJ2-3): DTGVSQNPRHKITKRGQNVTFRCDPISEHNRLYWYRQTLGQGPEFLTYFQNEAQLEKSRLLSDRFSAERPKGSFSTLEIQRTEQGDSAMYLCASSLMGKPNTDTQYFGPGTRLTVL.

The V gene is TRBV24-1, the J gene TRBJ2-5; 8 bases agree with TRBD1. Germline V gene lookup returns CDR1 KGHDR and CDR2 SFDVKD. The CDR3 extends over 14 amino acids. V lost 7 bases to trimming and J lost 5 bases; unmatched junction nucleotides: 8. CDR3 protein: CATRGTGNGETQYF. The DNA for the CDR3 is TGTGCCACCAGAGGGACAGGTAATGGTGAGACCCAGTACTTC.

The chain recombines TRBV5-6 with TRBJ2-7; D might be TRBD1 (6 bases). V was shortened by 1 base and J by 0 bases, with 8 bases between the two germline ends. CDR1 is SGHDT and CDR2 is YYEEEE in the germline V gene. The CDR3 extends over 14 amino acids. The CDR3 spells CASSLTGFSYEQYF. For the CDR3, the DNA is TGTGCCAGCAGCTTGACAGGGTTCTCCTACGAGCAGTACTTC.

J is TRBJ2-2 and V is TRBV24-1, with 10 bases lining up with TRBD1. The CDR3 spans 18 residues. J was trimmed by 5 bases and V by 1 base; bases with no gene match: 9. CDR1 and CDR2 from the germline V gene are KGHDR and SFDVKD. The CDR3 nucleotides read TGTGCCACCAGTGATTTTACTTCGGGACAGGGGATTACCGGGGAGCTGTTTTTT. Protein: CATSDFTSGQGITGELFF.

The count of this clone is one. This chain joins TRBV7-9 and TRBJ2-1, with D hard to call. This CDR3 is built from 19 residues. Trimming removed 4 bases at V and 5 bases at J, with 27 bases between. Germline CDR1 and CDR2: SEHNR and FQNEAQ (reference sequence). CDR3 in DNA: TGTGCCAGCAGCTCCCTCCCGCTTGAGAGGCACGGGTCCAACAATGAGCAGTTCTTC. This encodes CASSSLPLERHGSNNEQFF.

This chain links TRBV21-1 with TRBJ1-5. TRBV21-1 is a known pseudogene. This CDR3 region has 15 residues. The CDR3 region has the DNA TGTGCCAGCATTAGGGGACGAGCCATCAATCAGCCCCAGCATTTT. It is translated as CASIRGRAINQPQHF.

The rearrangement links TRBV3-1 (or the pseudogene TRBV3-2) to TRBJ2-7; TRBD2 is a possible D gene (7 bases). V was shortened by 5 bases and J by 4 bases, with 27 bases between the two germline ends. The CDR3 length is 18 residues. CDR1 is LGHDT, CDR2 YNNKEL, per germline (reference sequence). The CDR3 nucleotides read TGTGCCAGCAGCTCCGGACAGATTCTAGCGGTCCGGACGTACGAGCAGTACTTC. The encoded protein is CASSSGQILAVRTYEQYF.

This rearrangement joins TRBV28 to TRBJ1-6; D is uncertain. V lost 5 bases to trimming and J lost 14 bases, with 13 bases between them. CDR1 is MDHEN and CDR2 is SYDVKM in the germline V gene. This CDR3 has 12 residues. As DNA, the CDR3 is TGTGCCAGCAGTCGACCAGTGTTAGCCCTCCACTTT. As protein: CASSRPVLALHF.